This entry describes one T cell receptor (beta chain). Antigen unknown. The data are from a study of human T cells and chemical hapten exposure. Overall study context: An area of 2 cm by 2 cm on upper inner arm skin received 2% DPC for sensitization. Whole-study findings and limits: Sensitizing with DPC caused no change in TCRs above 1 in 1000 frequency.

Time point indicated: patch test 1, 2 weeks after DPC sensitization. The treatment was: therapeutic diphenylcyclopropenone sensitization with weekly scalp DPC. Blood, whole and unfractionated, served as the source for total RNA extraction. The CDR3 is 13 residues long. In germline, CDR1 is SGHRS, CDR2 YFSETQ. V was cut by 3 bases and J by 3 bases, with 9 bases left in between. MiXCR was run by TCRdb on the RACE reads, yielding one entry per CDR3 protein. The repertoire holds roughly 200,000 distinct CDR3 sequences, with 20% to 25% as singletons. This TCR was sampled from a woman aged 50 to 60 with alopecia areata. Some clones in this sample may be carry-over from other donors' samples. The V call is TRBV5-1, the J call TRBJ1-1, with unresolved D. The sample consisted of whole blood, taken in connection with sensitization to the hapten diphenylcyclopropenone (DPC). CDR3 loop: CASSWVGDTEAFF. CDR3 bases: TGCGCCAGCAGCTGGGTCGGGGACACTGAAGCTTTCTTT.